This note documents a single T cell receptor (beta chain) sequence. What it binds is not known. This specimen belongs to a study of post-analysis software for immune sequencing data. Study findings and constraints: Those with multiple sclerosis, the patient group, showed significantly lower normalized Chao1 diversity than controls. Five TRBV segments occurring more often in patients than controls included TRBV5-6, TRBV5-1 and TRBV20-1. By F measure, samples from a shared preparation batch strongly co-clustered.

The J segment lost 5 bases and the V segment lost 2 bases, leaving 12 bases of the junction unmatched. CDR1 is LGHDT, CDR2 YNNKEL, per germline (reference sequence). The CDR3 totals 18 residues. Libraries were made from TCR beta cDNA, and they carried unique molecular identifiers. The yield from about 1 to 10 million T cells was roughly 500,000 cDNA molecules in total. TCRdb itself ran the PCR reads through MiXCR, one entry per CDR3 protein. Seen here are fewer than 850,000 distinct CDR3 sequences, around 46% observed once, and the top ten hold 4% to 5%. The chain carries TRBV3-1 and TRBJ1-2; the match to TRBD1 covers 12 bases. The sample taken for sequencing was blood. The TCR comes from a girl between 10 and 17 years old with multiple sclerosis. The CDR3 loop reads CASSQTIRDRGHGYGYTF. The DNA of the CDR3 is TGTGCCAGCAGCCAAACCATCCGGGACAGGGGGCATGGATATGGCTACACCTTC.